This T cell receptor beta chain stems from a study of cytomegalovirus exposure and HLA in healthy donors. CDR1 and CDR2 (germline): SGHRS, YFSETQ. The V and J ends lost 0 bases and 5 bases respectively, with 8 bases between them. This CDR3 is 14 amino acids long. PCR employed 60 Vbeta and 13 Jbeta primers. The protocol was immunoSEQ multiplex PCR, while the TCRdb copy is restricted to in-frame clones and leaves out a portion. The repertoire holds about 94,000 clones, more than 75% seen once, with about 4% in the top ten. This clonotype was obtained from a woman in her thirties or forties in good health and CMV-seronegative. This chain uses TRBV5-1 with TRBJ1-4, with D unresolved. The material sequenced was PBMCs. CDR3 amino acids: CASSLAPGNEKLFF. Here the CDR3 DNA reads TGCGCCAGCAGCTTGGCGCCAGGAAATGAAAAACTGTTTTTT. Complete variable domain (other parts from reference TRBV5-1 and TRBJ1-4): KAGVTQTPRYLIKTRGQQVTLSCSPISGHRSVSWYQQTPGQGLQFLFEYFSETQRNKGNFPGRFSGRQFSNSRSEMNVSTLELGDSALYLCASSLAPGNEKLFFGSGTQLSVL.